The TCR beta chain under discussion was sequenced for a study of T cell repertoires in cytomegalovirus infection. TCRdb reprocessed the reads with MiXCR, giving one entry per CDR3 protein. The sample lists a few hundred thousand distinct CDR3 sequences, 30% to 40% seen once, with 15% to 20% in the top ten. Remarks on this clonotype: What it binds is not known.

This sequence was found in a human donor in good health (CMV status not recorded). Some clones in this sample may be carry-over from other donors' samples. This specimen consisted of cultured PBMCs, obtained from culture after CMV antigen stimulation.

Written as DNA, the CDR3 is TGTGCCAGCAGCTTAGAGGGCGGTGGGGCATACGAGCAGTACTTC. Translation: CASSLEGGGAYEQYF. V is TRBV7-6 and J is TRBJ2-7; D is perhaps TRBD1 (5 bases). The V gene's germline CDR1 is SGHVS and CDR2 FNYEAQ. The CDR3 has 15 residues. With 1 base removed from V and 4 bases from J, the gap between germline ends came to 14 bases.